These 5 T cell receptor beta chains were all obtained from the same sample, sequenced in a study of shared clonotypes between healthy human individuals. Positive CCR7 selection of CD45RO-negative cells yielded the naive CD8 cells, and terminally differentiated effector memory CD45RA+ cells were excluded. Only in-frame clones appear in the TCRdb table, and some are missing; sequencing was by immunoSEQ multiplex PCR. The sample has around 620,000 clones, around 96% seen once. The sequenced sample consisted of naive CD8+ T cells sorted from blood. These receptor sequences come from a woman aged 25 to 39 in good health.

The rearrangement links TRBV28 to TRBJ2-3; unclear D gene. Trimming shortened V by 2 bases and J by 3 bases, and 12 bases separated the two germline ends. This CDR3 comprises 15 residues. Germline V gene lookup returns CDR1 MDHEN and CDR2 SYDVKM. The chain's CDR3 is CASSLVLRRTDTQYF. The CDR3 region has the DNA TGTGCCAGCAGTTTAGTTCTCCGGCGGACAGATACGCAGTATTTT.

As concerns this clone: In the same sample, other DNA sequences code for this CDR3. V is TRBV7-9 and J is TRBJ1-1; D unresolved. This CDR3 has 12 amino acids. CDR1 and CDR2 from the germline V gene are SEHNR and FQNEAQ (reference sequence). Trimming stripped 3 bases from V and 2 bases from J, with 4 bases between. The CDR3 coding sequence is TGTGCCAGCAGCTTGGTCAACACTGAAGCTTTCTTT. Its translation is CASSLVNTEAFF. Variable domain in full (rest from reference TRBV7-9 and TRBJ1-1): DTGVSQNPRHKITKRGQNVTFRCDPISEHNRLYWYRQTLGQGPEFLTYFQNEAQLEKSRLLSDRFSAERPKGSFSTLEIQRTEQGDSAMYLCASSLVNTEAFFGQGTRLTVV.

The CDR3, as DNA: TGTGCCTGTAGGACTAGCGGGAGTTACGAGCAGTACTTC. It specifies CACRTSGSYEQYF. V usage is TRBV13 and J usage is TRBJ2-7, with 13 bases aligning to TRBD2. Germline V lookup: CDR1 PRHDT, CDR2 FYEKMQ (reference sequence). With 11 bases clipped from V and 4 bases from J, the junction kept 5 bases outside the gene matches. The length of the CDR3 is 13 residues.

The CDR3 coding sequence is TGTGCCAGCAGTTTATGGTCAGGCCTGAACACTGAAGCTTTCTTT. Translated: CASSLWSGLNTEAFF. The genes are TRBV27 and TRBJ1-1, with D unresolved. CDR1 and CDR2 from the germline V gene are MNHEY and SMNVEV (reference sequence). The CDR3 is 15 residues long. V lost 1 base and J 0 bases, leaving 9 bases between the germline ends.

This chain connects TRBV6-6 to TRBJ2-1; D unclear. Germline V CDR1 and CDR2: MNHNY, SVGAGI (reference sequence). V gave up 6 bases and J gave up 4 bases, with 7 bases separating them. This CDR3 comprises 12 residues. The DNA of the CDR3 is TGTGCCAGCAGCCTCGAATACAATGAGCAGTTCTTC. It translates to CASSLEYNEQFF.